This T cell receptor (beta chain) was sequenced for a study of blood T cell repertoires in COVID-19. Recovered participants had two consecutive negative NP/OP PCR tests, healthcare professional clearance, or symptom resolution. This table comes from immunoSEQ multiplex PCR, and its TCRdb copy is limited to in-frame clones, with some not included. This table has fewer than 350,000 clones, about nine tenths appearing once. The length of the CDR3 is 13 residues. Germline V gives CDR1 SNHLY, CDR2 FYNNEI. V lost 4 bases and J lost 4, with 10 bases in between. The chain links TRBV2 to TRBJ1-2; D gene unclear. The sequenced sample consisted of PBMCs or T cells enriched from blood (not recorded which). The clonotype originates from a woman in her forties who had recovered from COVID-19. In nucleotides, the CDR3 is TGTGCCAGCAGTGGCTCTATCGGCTATGGCTACACCTTC. Its protein product is CASSGSIGYGYTF.